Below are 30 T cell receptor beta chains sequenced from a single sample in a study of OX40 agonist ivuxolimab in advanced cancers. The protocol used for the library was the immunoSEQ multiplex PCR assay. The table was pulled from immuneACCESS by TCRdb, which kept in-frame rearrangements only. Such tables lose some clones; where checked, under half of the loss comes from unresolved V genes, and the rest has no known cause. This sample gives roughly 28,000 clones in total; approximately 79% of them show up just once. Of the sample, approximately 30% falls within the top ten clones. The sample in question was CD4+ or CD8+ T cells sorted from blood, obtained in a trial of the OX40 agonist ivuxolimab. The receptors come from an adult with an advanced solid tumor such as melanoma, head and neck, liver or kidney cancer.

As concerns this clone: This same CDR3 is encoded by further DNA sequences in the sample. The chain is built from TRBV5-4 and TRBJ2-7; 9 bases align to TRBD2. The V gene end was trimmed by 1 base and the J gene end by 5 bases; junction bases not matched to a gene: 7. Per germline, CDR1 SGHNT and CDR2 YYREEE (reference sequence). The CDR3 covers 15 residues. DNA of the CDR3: TGTGCCAGCAGCTTGAGTTCTAGCGGGGTAGACGAGCAGTACTTC. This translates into CASSLSSSGVDEQYF. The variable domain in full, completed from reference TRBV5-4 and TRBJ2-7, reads ETGVTQSPTHLIKTRGQQVTLRCSSQSGHNTVSWYQQALGQGPQFIFQYYREEENGRGNFPPRFSGLQFPNYSSELNVNALELDDSALYLCASSLSSSGVDEQYFGPGTRLTVT.

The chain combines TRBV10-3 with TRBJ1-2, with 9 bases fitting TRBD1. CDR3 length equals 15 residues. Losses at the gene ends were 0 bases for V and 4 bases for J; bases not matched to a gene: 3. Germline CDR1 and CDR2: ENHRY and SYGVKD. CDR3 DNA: TGTGCCATCAGTGAGTCTACAGGGGGCAGCTATGGCTACACCTTC. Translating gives CAISESTGGSYGYTF.

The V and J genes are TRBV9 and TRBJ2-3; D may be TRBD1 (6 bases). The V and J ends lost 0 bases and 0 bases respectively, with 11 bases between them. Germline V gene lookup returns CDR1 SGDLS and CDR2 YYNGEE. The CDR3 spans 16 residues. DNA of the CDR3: TGTGCCAGCAGCGTAGCCGGGACAACTAGCACAGATACGCAGTATTTT. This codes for CASSVAGTTSTDTQYF.

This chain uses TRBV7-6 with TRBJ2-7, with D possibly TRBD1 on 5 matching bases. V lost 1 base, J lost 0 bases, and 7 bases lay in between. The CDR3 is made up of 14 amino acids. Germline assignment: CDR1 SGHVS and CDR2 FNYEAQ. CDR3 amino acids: CASSLGQSSYEQYF. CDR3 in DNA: TGTGCCAGCAGCTTAGGACAGAGCTCCTACGAGCAGTACTTC.

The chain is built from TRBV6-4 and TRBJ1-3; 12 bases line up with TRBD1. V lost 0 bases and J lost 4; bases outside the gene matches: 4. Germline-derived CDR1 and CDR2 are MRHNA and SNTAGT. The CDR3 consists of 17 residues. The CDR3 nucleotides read TGTGCCAGCAGTGACTCTAGGGACAGGGGGCCGGGAAACACCATATATTTT. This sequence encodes CASSDSRDRGPGNTIYF.

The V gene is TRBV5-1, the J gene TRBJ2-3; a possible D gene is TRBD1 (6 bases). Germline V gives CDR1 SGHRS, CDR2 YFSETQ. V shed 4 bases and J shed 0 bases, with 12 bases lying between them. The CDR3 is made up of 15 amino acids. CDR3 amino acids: CASSPDSSSTDTQYF. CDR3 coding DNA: TGCGCCAGCAGCCCGGACAGTTCTAGCACAGATACGCAGTATTTT.

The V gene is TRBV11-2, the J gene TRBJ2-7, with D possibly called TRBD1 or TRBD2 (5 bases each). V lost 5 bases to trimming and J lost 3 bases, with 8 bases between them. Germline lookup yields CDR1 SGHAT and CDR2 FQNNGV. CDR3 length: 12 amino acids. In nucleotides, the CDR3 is TGTGCCAGCAGCGGGGACGGCTACGAGCAGTACTTC. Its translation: CASSGDGYEQYF.

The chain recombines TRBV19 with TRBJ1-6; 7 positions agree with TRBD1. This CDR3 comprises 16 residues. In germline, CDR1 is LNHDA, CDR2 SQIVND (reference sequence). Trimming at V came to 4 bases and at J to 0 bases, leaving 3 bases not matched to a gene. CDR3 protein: CASSTDRDSYNSPLHF. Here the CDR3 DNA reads TGTGCCAGTAGTACCGACAGGGACTCCTATAATTCACCCCTCCACTTT.

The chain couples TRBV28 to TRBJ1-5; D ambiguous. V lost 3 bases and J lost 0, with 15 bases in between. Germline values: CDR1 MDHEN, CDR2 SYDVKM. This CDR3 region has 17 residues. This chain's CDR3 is CASSLSGIGYSNQPQHF. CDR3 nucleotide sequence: TGTGCCAGCAGTTTGAGTGGAATAGGCTATAGCAATCAGCCCCAGCATTTT.

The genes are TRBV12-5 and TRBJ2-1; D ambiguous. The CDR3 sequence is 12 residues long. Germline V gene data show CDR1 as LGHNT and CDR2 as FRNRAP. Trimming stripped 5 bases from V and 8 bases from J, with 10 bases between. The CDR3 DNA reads TGTGCTAGTGGTATAACCCCGGATGAGCAGTTCTTC. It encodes CASGITPDEQFF.

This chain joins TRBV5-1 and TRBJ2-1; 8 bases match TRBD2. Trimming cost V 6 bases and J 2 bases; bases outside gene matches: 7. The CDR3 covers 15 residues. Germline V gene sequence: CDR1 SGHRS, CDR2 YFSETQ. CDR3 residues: CASNPGRVAYNEQFF. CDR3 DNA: TGCGCCAGCAACCCCGGGAGGGTGGCCTACAATGAGCAGTTCTTC.

This chain's CDR3 is CASSDRDGYEQYF. CDR3 DNA sequence: TGTGCCAGCAGTGACAGGGACGGATACGAGCAGTACTTC. The chain links TRBV6-1 to TRBJ2-7; either TRBD1 or TRBD2 may fit D (5 bases each). Looked up from germline, CDR1 is MNHNS and CDR2 is SASEGT. The CDR3 loop spans 13 amino acids. V lost 3 bases and J 4 bases, leaving 10 bases between the germline ends.

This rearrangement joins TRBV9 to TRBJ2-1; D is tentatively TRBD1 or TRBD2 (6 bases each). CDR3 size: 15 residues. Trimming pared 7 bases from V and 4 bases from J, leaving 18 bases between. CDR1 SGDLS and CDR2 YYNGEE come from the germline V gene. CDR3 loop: CASHQEGGQYNEQFF. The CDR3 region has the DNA TGTGCCAGCCACCAGGAGGGAGGACAGTACAATGAGCAGTTCTTC.

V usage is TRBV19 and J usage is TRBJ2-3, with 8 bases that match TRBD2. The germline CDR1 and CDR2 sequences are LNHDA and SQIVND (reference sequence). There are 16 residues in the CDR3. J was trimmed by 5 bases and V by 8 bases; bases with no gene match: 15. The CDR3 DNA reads TGTGCCAGTTCTCTTCTCGGGGGGGGCTTAATAGATACGCAGTATTTT. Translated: CASSLLGGGLIDTQYF.

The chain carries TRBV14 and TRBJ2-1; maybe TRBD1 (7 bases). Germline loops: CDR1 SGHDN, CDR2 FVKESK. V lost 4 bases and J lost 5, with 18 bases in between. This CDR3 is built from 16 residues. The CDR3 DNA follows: TGTGCCAGCAGCCCGGCAGGGGGGTCGCCCCACAATGAGCAGTTCTTC. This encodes CASSPAGGSPHNEQFF. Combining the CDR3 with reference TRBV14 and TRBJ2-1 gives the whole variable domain EAGVTQFPSHSVIEKGQTVTLRCDPISGHDNLYWYRRVMGKEIKFLLHFVKESKQDESGMPNNRFLAERTGGTYSTLKVQPAELEDSGVYFCASSPAGGSPHNEQFFGPGTRLTVL.

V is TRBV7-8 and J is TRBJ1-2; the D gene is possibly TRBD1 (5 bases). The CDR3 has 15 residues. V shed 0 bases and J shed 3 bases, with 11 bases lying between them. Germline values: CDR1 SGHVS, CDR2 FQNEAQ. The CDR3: CASSLATRTHYGYTF. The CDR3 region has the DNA TGTGCCAGCAGCTTAGCGACCCGGACACACTATGGCTACACCTTC. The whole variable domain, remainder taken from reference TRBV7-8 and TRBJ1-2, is GAGVSQSPRYKVAKRGQDVALRCDPISGHVSLFWYQQALGQGPEFLTYFQNEAQLDKSGLPSDRFFAERPEGSVSTLKIQRTQQEDSAVYLCASSLATRTHYGYTFGSGTRLTVV.

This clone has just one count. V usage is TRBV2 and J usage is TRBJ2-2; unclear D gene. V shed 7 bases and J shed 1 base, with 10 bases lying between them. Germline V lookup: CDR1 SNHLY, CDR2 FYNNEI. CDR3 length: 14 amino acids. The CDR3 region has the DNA TGTGCCAGCAAGCTCCGGCAGAACACCGGGGAGCTGTTTTTT. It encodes CASKLRQNTGELFF.

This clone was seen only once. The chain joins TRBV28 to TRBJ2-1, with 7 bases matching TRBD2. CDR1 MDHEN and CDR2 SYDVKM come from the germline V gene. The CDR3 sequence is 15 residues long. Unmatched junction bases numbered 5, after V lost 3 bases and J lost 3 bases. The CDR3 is CASSFLGGSYNEQFF. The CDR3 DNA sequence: TGTGCCAGCAGTTTTCTTGGCGGGAGCTACAATGAGCAGTTCTTC. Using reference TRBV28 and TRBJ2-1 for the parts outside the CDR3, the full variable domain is DVKVTQSSRYLVKRTGEKVFLECVQDMDHENMFWYRQDPGLGLRLIYFSYDVKMKEKGDIPEGYSVSREKKERFSLILESASTNQTSMYLCASSFLGGSYNEQFFGPGTRLTVL.

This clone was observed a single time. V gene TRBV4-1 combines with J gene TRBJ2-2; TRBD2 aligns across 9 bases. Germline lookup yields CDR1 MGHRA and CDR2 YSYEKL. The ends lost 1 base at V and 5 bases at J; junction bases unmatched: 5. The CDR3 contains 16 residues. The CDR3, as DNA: TGCGCCAGCAGCCAAGGGGTCCTAGCGGGAACCGGGGAGCTGTTTTTT. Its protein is CASSQGVLAGTGELFF.

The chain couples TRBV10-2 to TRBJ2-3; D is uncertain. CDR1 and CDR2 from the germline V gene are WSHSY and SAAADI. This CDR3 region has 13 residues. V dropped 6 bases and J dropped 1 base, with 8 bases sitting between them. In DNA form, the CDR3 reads TGCGCCAGCAGCCTCGCGGGCACAGATACGCAGTATTTT. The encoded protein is CASSLAGTDTQYF.

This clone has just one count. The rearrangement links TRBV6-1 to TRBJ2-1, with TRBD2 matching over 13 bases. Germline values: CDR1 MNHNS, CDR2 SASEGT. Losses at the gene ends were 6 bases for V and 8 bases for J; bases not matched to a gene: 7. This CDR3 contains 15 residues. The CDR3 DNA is TGTGCCAGCAGGGTAACTAGCGGGGGGGCGTATGAGCAGTTCTTC. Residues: CASRVTSGGAYEQFF.

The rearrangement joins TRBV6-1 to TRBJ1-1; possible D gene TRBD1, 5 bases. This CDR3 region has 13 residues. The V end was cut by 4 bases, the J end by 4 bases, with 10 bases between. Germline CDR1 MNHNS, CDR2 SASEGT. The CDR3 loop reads CASSVGVATEAFF. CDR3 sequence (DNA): TGTGCCAGCAGTGTGGGGGTCGCCACTGAAGCTTTCTTT.

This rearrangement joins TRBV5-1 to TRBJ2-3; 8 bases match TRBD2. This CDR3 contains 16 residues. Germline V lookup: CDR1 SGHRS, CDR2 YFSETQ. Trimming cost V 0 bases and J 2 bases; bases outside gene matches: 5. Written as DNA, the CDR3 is TGCGCCAGCAGCTTGGTCCCGACTAGCGCCACAGATACGCAGTATTTT. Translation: CASSLVPTSATDTQYF.

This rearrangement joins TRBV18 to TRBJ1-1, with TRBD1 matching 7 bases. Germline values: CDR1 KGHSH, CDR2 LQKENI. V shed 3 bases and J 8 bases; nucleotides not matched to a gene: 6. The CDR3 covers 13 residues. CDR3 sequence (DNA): TGTGCCAGCTCACCTGACAGGGATTGGGAAGCTTTCTTT. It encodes CASSPDRDWEAFF.

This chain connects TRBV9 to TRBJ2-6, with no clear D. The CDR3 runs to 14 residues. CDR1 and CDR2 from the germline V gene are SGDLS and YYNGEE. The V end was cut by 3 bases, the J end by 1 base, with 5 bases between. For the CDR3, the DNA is TGTGCCAGCAGCGGTTTATCTGGGGCCAACGTCCTGACTTTC. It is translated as CASSGLSGANVLTF. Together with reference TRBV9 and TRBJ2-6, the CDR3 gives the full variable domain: DSGVTQTPKHLITATGQRVTLRCSPRSGDLSVYWYQQSLDQGLQFLIQYYNGEERAKGNILERFSAQQFPDLHSELNLSSLELGDSALYFCASSGLSGANVLTFGAGSRLTVL.

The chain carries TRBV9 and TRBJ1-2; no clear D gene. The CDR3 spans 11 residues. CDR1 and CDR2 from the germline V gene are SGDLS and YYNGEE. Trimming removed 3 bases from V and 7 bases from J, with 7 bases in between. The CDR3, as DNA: TGTGCCAGCAGCGCGACGGGTGGCTACACCTTC. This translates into CASSATGGYTF. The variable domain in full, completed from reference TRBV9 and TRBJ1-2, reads DSGVTQTPKHLITATGQRVTLRCSPRSGDLSVYWYQQSLDQGLQFLIQYYNGEERAKGNILERFSAQQFPDLHSELNLSSLELGDSALYFCASSATGGYTFGSGTRLTVV.

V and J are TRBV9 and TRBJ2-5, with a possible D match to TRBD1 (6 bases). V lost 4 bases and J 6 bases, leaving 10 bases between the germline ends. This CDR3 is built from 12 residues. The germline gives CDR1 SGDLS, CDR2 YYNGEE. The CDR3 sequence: CASSPTGKTQYF. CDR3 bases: TGTGCCAGCAGCCCTACAGGGAAGACCCAGTACTTC.

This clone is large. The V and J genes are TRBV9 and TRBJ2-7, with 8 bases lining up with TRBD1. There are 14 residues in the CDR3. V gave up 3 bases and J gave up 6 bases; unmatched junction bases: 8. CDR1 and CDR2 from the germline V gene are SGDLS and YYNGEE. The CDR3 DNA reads TGTGCCAGCAGCGACCGGGACAGGTTCACCGAGCAGTACTTC. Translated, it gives CASSDRDRFTEQYF.

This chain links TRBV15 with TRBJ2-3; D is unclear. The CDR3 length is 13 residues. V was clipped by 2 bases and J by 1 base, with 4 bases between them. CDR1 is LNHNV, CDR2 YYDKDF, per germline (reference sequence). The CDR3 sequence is CATSRLGTDTQYF. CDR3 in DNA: TGTGCCACCAGCAGACTGGGCACAGATACGCAGTATTTT.

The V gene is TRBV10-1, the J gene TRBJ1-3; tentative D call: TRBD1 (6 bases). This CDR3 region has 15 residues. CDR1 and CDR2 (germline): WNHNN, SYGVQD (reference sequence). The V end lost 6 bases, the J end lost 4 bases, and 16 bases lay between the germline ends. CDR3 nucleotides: TGCGCCAGCAGGGGGACACGGACGGGGGGAAACACCATATATTTT. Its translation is CASRGTRTGGNTIYF.